The rows below give T cell receptor beta chains drawn from one sample of a study of T cell changes during pregnancy in multiple sclerosis. Clones were sequenced by immunoSEQ multiplex PCR, and TCRdb holds only the in-frame ones, with some missing. The repertoire includes tens of thousands of clones, approximately 93% of them detected once, and about 2.8% sits in the top ten. This specimen consisted of CD8+ T cells from peripheral blood mononuclear cells, obtained in the third trimester of pregnancy. These receptors all stem from a female donor with multiple sclerosis, enrolled in a pregnancy study. Each CDR3 is given with its conserved first and last residue. The D gene is left open where the match is weak. A clone size is listed for some rows: how often the clone was seen (once, few, many), or a class if it is expanded.

.	TRBD2	TRBV9	TRBJ2-3	CASSDIAGGSTDTQYF	TGTGCCAGCAGCGATATAGCGGGAGGATCCACAGATACGCAGTATTTT
.	.	TRBV21-1	TRBJ1-1	CASSSPGQGNTEAFF	TGTGCCAGCAGCAGCCCGGGACAGGGAAACACTGAAGCTTTCTTT
.	.	TRBV7-9	TRBJ2-5	CASSLAWAAQETQYF	TGTGCCAGCAGCTTAGCATGGGCAGCTCAAGAGACCCAGTACTTC
.	.	TRBV19	TRBJ2-2	CASSIEPGNTGELFF	TGTGCCAGTAGTATAGAGCCAGGGAACACCGGGGAGCTGTTTTTT
.	.	TRBV19	TRBJ1-1	CASSPGQMNTEAFF	TGTGCCAGTAGTCCCGGACAAATGAACACTGAAGCTTTCTTT
.	.	TRBV14	TRBJ2-7	CASSPQGYEQYF	TGTGCCAGCAGCCCTCAGGGGTACGAGCAGTACTTC
.	TRBD2	TRBV7-6	TRBJ2-1	CASSLVPGLAGLLHEQFF	TGTGCCAGCAGCTTAGTCCCGGGACTAGCGGGGCTCCTCCATGAGCAGTTCTTC
.	.	TRBV2	TRBJ2-2	CASSERGGTGELFF	TGTGCCAGCAGCGAAAGGGGGGGAACCGGGGAGCTGTTTTTT
.	TRBD1	TRBV11-2	TRBJ2-1	CASSLGQGISYNEQFF	TGTGCCAGCAGCCTCGGACAGGGGATCTCCTACAATGAGCAGTTCTTC
.	.	TRBV7-7	TRBJ2-3	CASSRKGESDTQYF	TGTGCCAGCAGTAGGAAGGGAGAGTCAGATACGCAGTATTTT
.	.	TRBV6-4	TRBJ1-4	CASSVDTGNGREKLFF	TGTGCCAGCAGTGTCGATACAGGGAACGGGCGTGAAAAACTGTTTTTT
.	.	TRBV29-1	TRBJ2-3	CSVEVTGPADTQYF	TGCAGCGTGGAAGTGACAGGTCCCGCAGATACGCAGTATTTT
.	.	TRBV6-5	TRBJ2-1	CASSYSGIGHNEQFF	TGTGCCAGCAGTTACTCCGGGATTGGGCACAATGAGCAGTTCTTC
.	TRBD1	TRBV9	TRBJ1-1	CASSPTTGGLTEAFF	TGTGCCAGCAGCCCGACGACAGGGGGCCTCACTGAAGCTTTCTTT
.	TRBD1	TRBV5-5	TRBJ2-3	CASSLSGGVSTDTQYF	TGTGCCAGCAGCTTGTCAGGGGGAGTATCCACAGATACGCAGTATTTT
.	.	TRBV2	TRBJ2-2	CASRGNTGELFF	TGTGCCAGCCGGGGTAACACCGGGGAGCTGTTTTTT
.	TRBD2	TRBV7-9	TRBJ2-1	CASSLGGSEQFF	TGTGCCAGCAGCCTCGGCGGGAGTGAGCAGTTCTTC
once	TRBD2	TRBV2	TRBJ2-5	CASSEGLAGGETQYF	TGTGCCAGCAGTGAGGGGCTAGCGGGAGGGGAGACCCAGTACTTC
.	.	TRBV4-1	TRBJ2-1	CASTASGSSYNEQFF	TGCGCCAGCACGGCCTCAGGTAGCTCCTACAATGAGCAGTTCTTC
.	.	TRBV28	TRBJ2-1	CASSPAGTSSYNEQFF	TGTGCCAGCAGCCCTGCAGGGACTTCCTCCTACAATGAGCAGTTCTTC
.	TRBD1	TRBV4-2	TRBJ2-2	CASSQGTGSRELFF	TGTGCCAGCAGCCAAGGGACAGGGTCTCGGGAGCTGTTTTTT
few	TRBD2	TRBV10-2	TRBJ2-7	CASANSGRVEQYF	TGCGCCAGTGCGAATAGCGGGAGGGTCGAGCAGTACTTC
once	.	TRBV9	TRBJ2-6	CASSAGSGANVLTF	TGTGCCAGCAGCGCGGGGTCTGGGGCCAACGTCCTGACTTTC
once	TRBD2	TRBV28	TRBJ2-7	CASSLAGEGYEQYF	TGTGCCAGCAGTTTAGCGGGAGAAGGATACGAGCAGTACTTC
.	TRBD2	TRBV4-1	TRBJ2-1	CASSQVALAGGSREFF	TGCGCCAGCAGCCAAGTTGCACTAGCGGGCGGATCCCGGGAGTTCTTC
.	.	TRBV7-9	TRBJ1-5	CASSLPGINQPQHF	TGTGCCAGCAGCTTACCCGGGATCAATCAGCCCCAGCATTTT
.	.	TRBV7-9	TRBJ2-6	CASSLSTGSGANVLTF	TGTGCCAGCAGCCTATCAACAGGCTCTGGGGCCAACGTCCTGACTTTC
.	.	TRBV13	TRBJ1-1	CASSFVNTEAFF	TGTGCCAGCAGCTTCGTGAACACTGAAGCTTTCTTT
.	.	TRBV27	TRBJ2-3	CASSLRGLGTDTQYF	TGTGCCAGCAGTTTAAGGGGTTTAGGGACAGATACGCAGTATTTT
.	.	TRBV14	TRBJ2-7	CASSQDEALPYEQYF	TGTGCCAGCAGCCAAGATGAGGCGCTACCCTACGAGCAGTACTTC
.	.	TRBV9	TRBJ2-3	CASSADFRQYF	TGTGCCAGCAGTGCGGACTTCCGGCAGTATTTT
.	TRBD2	TRBV13	TRBJ2-1	CASSLRGSDNEQFF	TGTGCCAGCAGCTTACGCGGGAGCGACAATGAGCAGTTCTTC
.	TRBD1	TRBV27	TRBJ1-5	CASSLTGGNQPQHF	TGTGCCAGCAGTTTAACAGGGGGGAATCAGCCCCAGCATTTT
.	TRBD1	TRBV15	TRBJ2-6	CATSRARTGASYEPGANVLTF	TGTGCCACCAGCAGAGCAAGGACAGGGGCATCCTATGAACCTGGGGCCAACGTCCTGACTTTC
.	.	TRBV6-4	TRBJ2-1	CASSKSSWERVSYNEQFF	TGTGCCAGCAGTAAGTCATCATGGGAGCGGGTCTCCTACAATGAGCAGTTCTTC
.	.	TRBV19	TRBJ1-5	CASNPPGNQPQHF	TGTGCCAGTAACCCGCCAGGGAATCAGCCCCAGCATTTT
.	TRBD1	TRBV5-1	TRBJ2-7	CASGDRVGEQYF	TGCGCCAGCGGAGACAGGGTAGGCGAGCAGTACTTC
.	TRBD1	TRBV7-9	TRBJ2-3	CASSAVPQGAKDTQYF	TGTGCCAGCAGCGCAGTACCACAGGGGGCGAAGGATACGCAGTATTTT
few	TRBD2	TRBV9	TRBJ2-3	CASSGGTSGMVDTQYF	TGTGCCAGCAGCGGAGGGACTAGCGGGATGGTAGATACGCAGTATTTT
.	.	TRBV19	TRBJ1-1	CASDSGGLTEAFF	TGTGCCAGTGATTCGGGGGGGCTGACTGAAGCTTTCTTT
.	.	TRBV19	TRBJ1-2	CASSIQAAGAGYTF	TGTGCCAGTAGTATTCAGGCGGCAGGGGCTGGCTACACCTTC
.	TRBD1	TRBV27	TRBJ2-1	CASSPGTGGNEQFF	TGTGCCAGCAGCCCCGGGACAGGGGGCAATGAGCAGTTCTTC
once	TRBD1	TRBV27	TRBJ2-7	CASSANRGREQYF	TGTGCCAGCAGTGCCAACAGGGGGCGCGAGCAGTACTTC
.	TRBD1	TRBV29-1	TRBJ2-7	CSVEEGQGRYEQYF	TGCAGCGTTGAGGAGGGACAGGGGCGCTACGAGCAGTACTTC
.	TRBD1	TRBV7-9	TRBJ1-4	CASSLDRGRPNEKLFF	TGTGCCAGCAGCCTCGACAGGGGGCGGCCTAATGAAAAACTGTTTTTT
.	.	TRBV7-8	TRBJ1-1	CASSGDMMNTEAFF	TGTGCCAGCAGCGGGGACATGATGAACACTGAAGCTTTCTTT
.	.	TRBV4-1	TRBJ2-7	CASSQYPGEGLYEQYF	TGCGCCAGCAGCCAATATCCAGGGGAGGGCCTTTACGAGCAGTACTTC